This T cell receptor (beta chain) was recovered during a study of monozygotic twins with cystic fibrosis. CDR1 is SGHRS, CDR2 YFSETQ, per germline. Trimming stripped 5 bases from V and 0 bases from J, with 9 bases between. This CDR3 spans 14 amino acids. Concerning this clone itself: Its matching antigen is unknown.

This table comes from immunoSEQ multiplex PCR, and its TCRdb copy is limited to in-frame clones, with some not included. The sample carries some 11,000 clones, roughly 95% recorded once. General study points: No link emerged between shared CDR3 counts and age, concordance or severity.

The rearrangement joins TRBV5-1 to TRBJ1-3; D is unresolved. The sequenced sample was blood. The receptor comes from a boy between 10 and 17 years old with cystic fibrosis. CDR3 nucleotide sequence: TGCGCCAGCAGGCCGGGCAGCTCTGGAAACACCATATATTTT. As protein: CASRPGSSGNTIYF.